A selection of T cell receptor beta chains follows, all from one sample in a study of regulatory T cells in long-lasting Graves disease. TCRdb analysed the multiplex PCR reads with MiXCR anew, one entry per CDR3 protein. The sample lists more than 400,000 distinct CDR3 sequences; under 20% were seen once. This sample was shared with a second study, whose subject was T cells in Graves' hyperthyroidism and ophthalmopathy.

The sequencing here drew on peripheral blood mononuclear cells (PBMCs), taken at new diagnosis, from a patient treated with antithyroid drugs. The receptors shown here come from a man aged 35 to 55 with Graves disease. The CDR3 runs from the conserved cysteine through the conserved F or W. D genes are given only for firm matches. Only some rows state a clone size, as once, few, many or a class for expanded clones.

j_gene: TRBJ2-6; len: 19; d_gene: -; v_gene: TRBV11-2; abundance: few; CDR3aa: CASSFLSGGTSSGANVLTF; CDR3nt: TGTGCCAGCAGCTTTTTAAGTGGCGGGACCAGCTCTGGGGCCAACGTCCTGACTTTC
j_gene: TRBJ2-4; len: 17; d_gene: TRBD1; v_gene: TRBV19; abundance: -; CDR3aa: CASNPHLRQGGGNIQYF; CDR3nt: TGTGCCAGTAACCCCCATCTGAGACAGGGCGGTGGAAACATTCAGTACTTC
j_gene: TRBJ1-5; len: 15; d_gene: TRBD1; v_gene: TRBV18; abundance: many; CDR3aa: CASSATGADNQPQHF; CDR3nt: TGTGCCAGCTCAGCGACAGGGGCCGATAATCAGCCCCAGCATTTT
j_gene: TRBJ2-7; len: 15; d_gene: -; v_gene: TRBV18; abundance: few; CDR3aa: CASSRYREAGYEQYF; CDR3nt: TGTGCCAGCTCACGTTACAGGGAGGCGGGCTACGAGCAGTACTTC
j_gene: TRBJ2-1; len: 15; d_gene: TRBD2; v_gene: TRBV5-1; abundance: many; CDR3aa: CASSFGTSGSHEQFF; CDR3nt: TGCGCCAGCAGCTTCGGGACTAGCGGGAGCCATGAGCAGTTCTTC
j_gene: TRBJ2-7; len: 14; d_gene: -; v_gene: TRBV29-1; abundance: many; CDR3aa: CSVEVGPTSYEQYF; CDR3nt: TGCAGCGTTGAAGTGGGCCCGACCTCCTACGAGCAGTACTTC
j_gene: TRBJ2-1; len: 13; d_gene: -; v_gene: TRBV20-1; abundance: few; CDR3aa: CSAPGMMINEQFF; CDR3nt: TGCAGTGCCCCGGGAATGATGATAAATGAGCAGTTCTTC
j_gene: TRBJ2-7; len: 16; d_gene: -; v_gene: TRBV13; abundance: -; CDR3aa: CASSQIRIGNSYEQYF; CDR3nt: TGTGCCAGCAGCCAGATTAGGATTGGCAACTCCTACGAGCAGTACTTC
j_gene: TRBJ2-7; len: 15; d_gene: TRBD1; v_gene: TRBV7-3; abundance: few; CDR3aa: CASSLTPGQAYEQYF; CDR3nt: TGTGCCAGCAGCTTAACCCCGGGACAGGCCTACGAGCAGTACTTC
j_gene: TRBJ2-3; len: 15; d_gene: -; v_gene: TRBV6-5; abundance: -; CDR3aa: CASSYGPGRADTQYF; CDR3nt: TGTGCCAGCAGTTACGGTCCCGGTCGAGCAGATACGCAGTATTTT
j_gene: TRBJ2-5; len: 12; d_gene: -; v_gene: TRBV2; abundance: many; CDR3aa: CASSRGQETQYF; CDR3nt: TGTGCCAGCAGCAGAGGCCAAGAGACCCAGTACTTC
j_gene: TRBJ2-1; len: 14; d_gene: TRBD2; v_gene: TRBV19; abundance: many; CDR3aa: CASSRLAEYNEQFF; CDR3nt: TGTGCCAGTAGTAGACTAGCGGAGTACAATGAGCAGTTCTTC
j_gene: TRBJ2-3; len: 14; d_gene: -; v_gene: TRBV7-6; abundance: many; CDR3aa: CASSFDQVADTQYF; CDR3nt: TGTGCCAGCAGCTTCGACCAGGTGGCAGATACGCAGTATTTT
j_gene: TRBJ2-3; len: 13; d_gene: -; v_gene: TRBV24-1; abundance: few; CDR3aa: CATSDAKPSAQYF; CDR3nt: TGTGCCACCAGTGATGCTAAACCCTCAGCGCAGTATTTT
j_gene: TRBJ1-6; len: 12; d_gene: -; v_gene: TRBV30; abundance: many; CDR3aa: CAWSPTNSPLHF; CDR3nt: TGTGCCTGGAGTCCGACCAATTCACCCCTCCACTTT
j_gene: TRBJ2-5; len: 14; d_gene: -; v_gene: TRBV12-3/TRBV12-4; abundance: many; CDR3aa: CASSPGVREETQYF; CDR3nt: TGTGCCAGCAGCCCCGGGGTTCGAGAAGAGACCCAGTACTTC
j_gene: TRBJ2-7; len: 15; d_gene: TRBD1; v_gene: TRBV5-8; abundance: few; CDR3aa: CASSPWDRGLNEQYF; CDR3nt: TGTGCCAGCAGCCCTTGGGACAGGGGGCTGAACGAGCAGTACTTC
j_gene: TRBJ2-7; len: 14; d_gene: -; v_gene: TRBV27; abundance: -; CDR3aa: CASSPGTLSYEQYF; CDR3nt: TGTGCCAGCAGCCCAGGGACACTGAGCTACGAGCAGTACTTC
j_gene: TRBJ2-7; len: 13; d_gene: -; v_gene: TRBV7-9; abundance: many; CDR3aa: CASSFARNYEQYF; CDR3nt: TGTGCCAGCAGCTTCGCAAGGAACTACGAGCAGTACTTC
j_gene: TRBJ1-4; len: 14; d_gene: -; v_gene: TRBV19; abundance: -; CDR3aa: CASSGTATNEKLFF; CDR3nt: TGTGCCAGTAGCGGGACCGCAACTAATGAAAAACTGTTTTTT
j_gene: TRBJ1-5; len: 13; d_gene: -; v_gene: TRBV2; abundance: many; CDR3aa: CASTGNSNQPQHF; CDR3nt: TGTGCCAGCACCGGCAATAGCAATCAGCCCCAGCATTTT
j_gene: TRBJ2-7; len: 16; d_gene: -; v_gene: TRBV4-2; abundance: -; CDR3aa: CASSQDDSGGIYEQYF; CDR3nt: TGTGCCAGCAGCCAAGATGATTCAGGCGGGATTTACGAGCAGTACTTC
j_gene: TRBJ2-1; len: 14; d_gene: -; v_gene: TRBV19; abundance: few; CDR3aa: CASSIRQGRGEQFF; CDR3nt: TGTGCCAGTAGTATACGGCAGGGGAGGGGTGAGCAGTTCTTC
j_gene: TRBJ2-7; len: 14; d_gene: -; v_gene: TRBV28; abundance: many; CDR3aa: CASSLGIRSYEQYF; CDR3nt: TGTGCCAGCAGTTTGGGAATTCGCTCCTACGAGCAGTACTTC
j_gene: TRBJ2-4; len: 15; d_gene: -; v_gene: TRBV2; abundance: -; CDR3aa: CASNTLGVGKNIQYF; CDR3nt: TGTGCCAGCAATACCCTCGGGGTAGGCAAAAACATTCAGTACTTC
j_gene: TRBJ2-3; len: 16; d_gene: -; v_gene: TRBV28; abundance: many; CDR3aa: CASSSQVARGADTQYF; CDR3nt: TGTGCCAGCAGTTCCCAAGTGGCTAGGGGGGCAGATACGCAGTATTTT